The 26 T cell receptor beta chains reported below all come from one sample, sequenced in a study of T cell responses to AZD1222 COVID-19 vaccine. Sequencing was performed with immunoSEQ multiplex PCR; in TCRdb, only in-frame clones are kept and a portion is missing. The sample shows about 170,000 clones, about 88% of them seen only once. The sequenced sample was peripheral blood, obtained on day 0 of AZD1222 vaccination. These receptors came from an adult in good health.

The CDR3 region is CASSLDTGTPRGYTF. In nucleotides, the CDR3 is TGTGCCAGCAGCTTGGACACCGGGACCCCGAGAGGCTACACCTTC. The chain couples TRBV7-2 to TRBJ1-2; weak D call: TRBD1 (5 bases). CDR3 length equals 15 residues. Germline CDR1 SGHTA, CDR2 FQGNSA. The V end lost 3 bases, the J end lost 8 bases, and 19 bases lay between the germline ends.

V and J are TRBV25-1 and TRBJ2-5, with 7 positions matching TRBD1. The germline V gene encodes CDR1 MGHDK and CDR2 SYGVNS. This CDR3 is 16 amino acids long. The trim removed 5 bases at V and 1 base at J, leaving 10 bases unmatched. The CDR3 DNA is TGTGCCAGCAGTTCCTACCGAGGGGGCACCCAAGAGACCCAGTACTTC. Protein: CASSSYRGGTQETQYF.

This chain's CDR3 is CASSRGQGGQPQHF. The CDR3 bases are TGTGCCAGCAGCCGTGGACAGGGAGGTCAGCCCCAGCATTTT. This chain links TRBV14 with TRBJ1-5, with TRBD1 matching over 8 bases. The CDR3 sequence is 14 residues long. With V trimmed by 4 bases and J by 6 bases, 5 bases remained unmatched. From germline, CDR1 is SGHDN and CDR2 FVKESK.

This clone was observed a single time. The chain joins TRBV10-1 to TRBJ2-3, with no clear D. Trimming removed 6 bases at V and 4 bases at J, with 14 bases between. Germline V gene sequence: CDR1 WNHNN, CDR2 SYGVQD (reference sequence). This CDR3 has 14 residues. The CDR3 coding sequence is TGCGCCAGCAGCGTTCTCGGTGGTGCAGATACGCAGTATTTT. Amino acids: CASSVLGGADTQYF.

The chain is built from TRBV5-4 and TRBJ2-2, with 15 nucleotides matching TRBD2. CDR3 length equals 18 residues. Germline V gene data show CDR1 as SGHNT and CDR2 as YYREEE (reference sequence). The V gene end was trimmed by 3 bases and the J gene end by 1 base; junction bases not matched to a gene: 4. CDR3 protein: CASSWTSGRVVNTGELFF. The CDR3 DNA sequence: TGTGCCAGCAGCTGGACTAGCGGGAGGGTTGTGAACACCGGGGAGCTGTTTTTT.

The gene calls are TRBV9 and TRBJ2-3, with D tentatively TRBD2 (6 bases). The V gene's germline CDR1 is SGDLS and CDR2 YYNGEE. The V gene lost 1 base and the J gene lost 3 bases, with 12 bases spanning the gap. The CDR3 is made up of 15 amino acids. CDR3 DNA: TGTGCCAGCAGCGTAACCCCCCGGGGGACAGATACGCAGTATTTT. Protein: CASSVTPRGTDTQYF.

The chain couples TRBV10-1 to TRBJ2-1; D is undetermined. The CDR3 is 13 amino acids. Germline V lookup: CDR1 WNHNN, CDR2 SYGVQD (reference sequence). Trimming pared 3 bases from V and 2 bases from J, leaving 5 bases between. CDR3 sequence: CASSDNPYNEQFF. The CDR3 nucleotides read TGCGCCAGCAGTGATAACCCCTACAATGAGCAGTTCTTC.

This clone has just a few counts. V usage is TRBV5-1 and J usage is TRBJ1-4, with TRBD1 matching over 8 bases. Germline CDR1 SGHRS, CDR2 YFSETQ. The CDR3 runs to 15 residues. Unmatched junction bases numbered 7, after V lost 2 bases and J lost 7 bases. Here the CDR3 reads CASSLQGVESEKLFF. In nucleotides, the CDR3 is TGCGCCAGCAGCTTACAGGGGGTTGAGAGTGAAAAACTGTTTTTT.

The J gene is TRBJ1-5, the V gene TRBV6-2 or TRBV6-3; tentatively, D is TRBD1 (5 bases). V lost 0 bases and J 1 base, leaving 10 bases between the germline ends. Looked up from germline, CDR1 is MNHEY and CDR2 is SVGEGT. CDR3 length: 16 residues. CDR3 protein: CASSYSRGRSNQPQHF. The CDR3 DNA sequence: TGTGCCAGCAGTTACTCGCGGGGGAGGAGCAATCAGCCCCAGCATTTT.

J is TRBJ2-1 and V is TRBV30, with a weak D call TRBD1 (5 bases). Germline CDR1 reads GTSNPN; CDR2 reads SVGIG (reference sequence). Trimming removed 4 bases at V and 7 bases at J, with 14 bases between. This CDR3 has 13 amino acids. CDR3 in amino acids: CAWKGQGRNEQFF. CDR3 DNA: TGTGCCTGGAAAGGGCAGGGTAGAAATGAGCAGTTCTTC.

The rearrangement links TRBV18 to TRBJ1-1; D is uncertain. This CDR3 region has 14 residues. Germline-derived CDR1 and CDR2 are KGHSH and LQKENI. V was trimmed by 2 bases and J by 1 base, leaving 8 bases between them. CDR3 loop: CASSPSAQNTEAFF. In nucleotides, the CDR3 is TGTGCCAGCTCACCATCAGCTCAGAACACTGAAGCTTTCTTT.

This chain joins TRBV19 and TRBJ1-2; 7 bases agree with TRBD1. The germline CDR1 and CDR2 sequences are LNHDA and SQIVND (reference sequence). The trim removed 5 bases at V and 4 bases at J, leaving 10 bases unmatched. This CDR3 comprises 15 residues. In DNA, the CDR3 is TGTGCCAGTAGTCCTCCGGGACAGAGTTCCTATGGCTACACCTTC. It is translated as CASSPPGQSSYGYTF.

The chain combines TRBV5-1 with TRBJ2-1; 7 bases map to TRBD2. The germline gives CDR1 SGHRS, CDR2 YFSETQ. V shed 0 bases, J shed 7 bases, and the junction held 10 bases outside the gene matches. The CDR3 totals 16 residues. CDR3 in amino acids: CASSLVQRGPENEQFF. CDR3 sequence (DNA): TGCGCCAGCAGCTTGGTCCAGCGGGGTCCCGAGAATGAGCAGTTCTTC.

The CDR3 sequence is CASTSGSNYGYTF. The CDR3 DNA reads as TGCGCCAGCACTTCAGGGTCAAACTATGGCTACACCTTC. The J gene is TRBJ1-2, the V gene TRBV10-2, with D tentatively TRBD1 (5 bases). This CDR3 has 13 residues. Germline CDR1 and CDR2: WSHSY and SAAADI. V was shortened by 7 bases and J by 2 bases, with 11 bases between the two germline ends.

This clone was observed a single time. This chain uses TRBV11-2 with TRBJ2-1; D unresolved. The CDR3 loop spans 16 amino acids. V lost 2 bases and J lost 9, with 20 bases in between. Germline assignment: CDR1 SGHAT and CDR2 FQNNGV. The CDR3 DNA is TGTGCCAGCAGCTTACTCGGTATAACGTCCATCGGTGAGCAGTTCTTC. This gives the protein CASSLLGITSIGEQFF.

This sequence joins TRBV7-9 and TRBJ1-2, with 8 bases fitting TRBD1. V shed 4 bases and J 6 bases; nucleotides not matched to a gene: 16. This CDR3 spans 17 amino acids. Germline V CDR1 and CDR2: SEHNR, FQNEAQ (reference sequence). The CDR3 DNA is TGTGCCAGCAGCTCTACTTCCTTTGACAGGGGATTTAATGGCTACACCTTC. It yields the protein CASSSTSFDRGFNGYTF.

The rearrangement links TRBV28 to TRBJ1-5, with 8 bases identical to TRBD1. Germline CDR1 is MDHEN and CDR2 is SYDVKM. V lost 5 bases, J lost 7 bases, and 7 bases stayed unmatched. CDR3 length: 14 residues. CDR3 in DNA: TGTGCCAGCAGTCCAAGACAGGGGATGCAGCCCCAGCATTTT. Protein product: CASSPRQGMQPQHF.

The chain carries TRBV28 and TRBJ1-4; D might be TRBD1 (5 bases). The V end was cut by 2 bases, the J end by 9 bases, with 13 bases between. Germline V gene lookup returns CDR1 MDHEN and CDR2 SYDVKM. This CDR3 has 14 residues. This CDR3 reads CASSLRDLPQKLFF. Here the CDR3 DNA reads TGTGCCAGCAGTTTAAGGGACCTACCCCAAAAACTGTTTTTT.

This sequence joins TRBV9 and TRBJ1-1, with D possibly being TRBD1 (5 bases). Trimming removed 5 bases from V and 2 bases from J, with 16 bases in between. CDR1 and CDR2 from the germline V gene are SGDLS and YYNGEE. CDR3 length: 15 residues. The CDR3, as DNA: TGTGCCAGCAGTGAAGACAGCCTGAGAAACACTGAAGCTTTCTTT. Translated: CASSEDSLRNTEAFF.

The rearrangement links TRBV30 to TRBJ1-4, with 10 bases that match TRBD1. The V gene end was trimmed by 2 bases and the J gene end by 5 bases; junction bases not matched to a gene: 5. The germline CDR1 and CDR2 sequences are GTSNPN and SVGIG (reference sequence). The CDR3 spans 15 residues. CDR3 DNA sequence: TGTGCCTGGAGTCCCGGGACAGGGGCAAATGAAAAACTGTTTTTT. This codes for CAWSPGTGANEKLFF.

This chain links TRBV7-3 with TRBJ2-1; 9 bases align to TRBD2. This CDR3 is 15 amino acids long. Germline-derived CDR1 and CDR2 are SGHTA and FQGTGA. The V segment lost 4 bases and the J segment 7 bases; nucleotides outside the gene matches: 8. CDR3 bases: TGTGCCAGCAGCTCTGGGGCGGGAGGGTGGAATGAGCAGTTCTTC. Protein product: CASSSGAGGWNEQFF. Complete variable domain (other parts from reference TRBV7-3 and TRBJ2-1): GAGVSQTPSNKVTEKGKYVELRCDPISGHTALYWYRQSLGQGPEFLIYFQGTGAADDSGLPNDRFFAVRPEGSVSTLKIQRTERGDSAVYLCASSSGAGGWNEQFFGPGTRLTVL.

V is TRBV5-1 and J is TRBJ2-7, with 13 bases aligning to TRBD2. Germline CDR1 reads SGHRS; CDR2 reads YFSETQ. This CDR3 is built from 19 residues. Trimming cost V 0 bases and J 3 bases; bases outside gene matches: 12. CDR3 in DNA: TGCGCCAGCAGCTTGGAGCCGGGACTAGCGGGATCCCGGAGCTACGAGCAGTACTTC. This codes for CASSLEPGLAGSRSYEQYF.

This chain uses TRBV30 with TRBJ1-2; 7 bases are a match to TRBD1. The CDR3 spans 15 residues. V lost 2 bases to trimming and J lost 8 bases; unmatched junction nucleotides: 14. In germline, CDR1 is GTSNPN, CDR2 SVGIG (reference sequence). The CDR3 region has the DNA TGTGCCTGGAGTAAAACCGTTACAGGGGCGCTGGGCTACACCTTC. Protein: CAWSKTVTGALGYTF.

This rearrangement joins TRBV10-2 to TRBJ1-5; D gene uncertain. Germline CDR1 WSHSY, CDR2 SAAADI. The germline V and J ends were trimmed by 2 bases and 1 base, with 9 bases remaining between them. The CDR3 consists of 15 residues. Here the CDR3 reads CASSEVSSSNQPQHF. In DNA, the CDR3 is TGCGCCAGCAGTGAGGTCAGCTCGAGCAATCAGCCCCAGCATTTT.

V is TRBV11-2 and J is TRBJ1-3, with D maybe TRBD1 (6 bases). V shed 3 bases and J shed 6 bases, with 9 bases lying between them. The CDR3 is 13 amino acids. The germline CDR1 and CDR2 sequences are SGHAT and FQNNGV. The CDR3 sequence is CASSLAGENTIYF. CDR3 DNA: TGTGCCAGCAGCTTGGCAGGGGAAAACACCATATATTTT.

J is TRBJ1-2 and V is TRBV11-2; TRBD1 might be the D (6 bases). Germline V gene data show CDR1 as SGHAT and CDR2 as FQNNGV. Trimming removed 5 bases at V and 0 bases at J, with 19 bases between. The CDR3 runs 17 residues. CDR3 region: CASSAYLAQGPNYGYTF. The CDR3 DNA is TGTGCCAGCAGCGCTTACTTAGCACAGGGCCCTAACTATGGCTACACCTTC.